These T cell receptor beta chains were read from a single sample in a study of blood T cell repertoires in COVID-19. TCRdb's copy holds only in-frame clones and misses some; the assay was immunoSEQ multiplex PCR. This sample has 150,000 or so clones, with around 83% found just once. What was sequenced was peripheral blood. Receptors originate from a human donor in a cohort sampled during active COVID-19. The CDR3 runs from the conserved cysteine through the conserved F or W. A D gene is named only where the DNA matches it firmly. Some rows mark clone size as missing; the rest say once, few, many or name a class of expanded clone.

clone_size: .; j_call: TRBJ2-7; v_call: TRBV7-2; d_call: TRBD2; cdr3_nt: TGTGCCAGCAGCCCCGGGACTAGCGGCCCCTACGAGCAGTACTTC; cdr3_aa: CASSPGTSGPYEQYF
clone_size: .; j_call: TRBJ2-7; v_call: TRBV6-4; d_call: TRBD2; cdr3_nt: TGTGCCAGCAGACGGACTAGCGAATCCTACGAGCAGTACTTC; cdr3_aa: CASRRTSESYEQYF
clone_size: .; j_call: TRBJ1-1; v_call: TRBV18; d_call: .; cdr3_nt: TGTGCCAGCTCATCGAACAGGGTAGGGATGAACACTGAAGCTTTCTTT; cdr3_aa: CASSSNRVGMNTEAFF
clone_size: .; j_call: TRBJ1-2; v_call: TRBV18; d_call: .; cdr3_nt: TGTGCCAGCTCACAATACGGGAGGGACAACTATGGCTACACCTTC; cdr3_aa: CASSQYGRDNYGYTF
clone_size: few; j_call: TRBJ1-1; v_call: TRBV30; d_call: .; cdr3_nt: TGTGCCTCCTATTACACTGAAGCTTTCTTT; cdr3_aa: CASYYTEAFF
clone_size: .; j_call: TRBJ1-1; v_call: TRBV5-1; d_call: .; cdr3_nt: TGCGCCAGCAGTCAACCCGACGGGAGGATGAACACTGAAGCTTTCTTT; cdr3_aa: CASSQPDGRMNTEAFF
clone_size: .; j_call: TRBJ1-1; v_call: TRBV6-1; d_call: .; cdr3_nt: TGTGCCAGCAGTGAAATCCCCAAAGCTTTCTTT; cdr3_aa: CASSEIPKAFF
clone_size: .; j_call: TRBJ1-2; v_call: TRBV11-2; d_call: TRBD1; cdr3_nt: TGTGCCAGCAGCCTCCGGGACAGGGGGAGCTATGGCTACACCTTC; cdr3_aa: CASSLRDRGSYGYTF
clone_size: .; j_call: TRBJ2-3; v_call: TRBV6-6; d_call: .; cdr3_nt: TGTGCCAGCCGTGGGGCCGGCACAGATACGCAGTATTTT; cdr3_aa: CASRGAGTDTQYF
clone_size: .; j_call: TRBJ2-7; v_call: TRBV5-1; d_call: .; cdr3_nt: TGCGCCAGCAGCTTGGATCCTAGCCTCATCTCCTACGAGCAGTACTTC; cdr3_aa: CASSLDPSLISYEQYF
clone_size: .; j_call: TRBJ2-2; v_call: TRBV30; d_call: .; cdr3_nt: TGTGCCTGGAGCCTAACACTATCAGACACCGGGGAGCTGTTTTTT; cdr3_aa: CAWSLTLSDTGELFF
clone_size: .; j_call: TRBJ2-5; v_call: TRBV19; d_call: TRBD1; cdr3_nt: TGTGCCAGACTACCCCCTGGGGACAGAAGACAAGAGACCCAGTACTTC; cdr3_aa: CARLPPGDRRQETQYF
clone_size: few; j_call: TRBJ1-6; v_call: TRBV5-1; d_call: TRBD1; cdr3_nt: TGCGCCAGCAGCGACCCGACAGGGAATTCACCCCTCCACTTT; cdr3_aa: CASSDPTGNSPLHF
clone_size: .; j_call: TRBJ2-1; v_call: TRBV7-9; d_call: .; cdr3_nt: TGTGCCAGCAGTCCTCTCATCCCCCCGGAGGCCGAGCAGTTCTTC; cdr3_aa: CASSPLIPPEAEQFF
clone_size: .; j_call: TRBJ1-3; v_call: TRBV19; d_call: TRBD1; cdr3_nt: TGTGCCAGTAGTTCCACGACAGGGACTGGAAACACCATATATTTT; cdr3_aa: CASSSTTGTGNTIYF
clone_size: .; j_call: TRBJ1-3; v_call: TRBV30; d_call: .; cdr3_nt: TGTGCCTGGGCGGACGGAGGAGGTGGAAACACCATATATTTT; cdr3_aa: CAWADGGGGNTIYF
clone_size: .; j_call: TRBJ2-6; v_call: TRBV19; d_call: TRBD1; cdr3_nt: TGTGCCAGTAGCTCCCCTCCGGGGACAGGGAGGTCTGGGGCCAACGTCCTGACTTTC; cdr3_aa: CASSSPPGTGRSGANVLTF
clone_size: .; j_call: TRBJ2-3; v_call: TRBV5-1; d_call: .; cdr3_nt: TGCGCCAGCAGCTTGGGGGTCATACAGACAGATACGCAGTATTTT; cdr3_aa: CASSLGVIQTDTQYF
clone_size: .; j_call: TRBJ2-7; v_call: TRBV18; d_call: .; cdr3_nt: TGTGCCAGCTCCCCTCGAGAAACGGGAGAGCAGTACTTC; cdr3_aa: CASSPRETGEQYF
clone_size: few; j_call: TRBJ2-7; v_call: TRBV2; d_call: .; cdr3_nt: TGTGCCAGCACTGCGACTAGTTACGAGCAGTACTTC; cdr3_aa: CASTATSYEQYF
clone_size: .; j_call: TRBJ2-2; v_call: TRBV18; d_call: TRBD1; cdr3_nt: TGTGCCAGCTCACCCAACAGGGGGAACACCGGGGAGCTGTTTTTT; cdr3_aa: CASSPNRGNTGELFF
clone_size: .; j_call: TRBJ2-7; v_call: TRBV6-2/TRBV6-3; d_call: TRBD2; cdr3_nt: TGTGCCAGCAGTGCCAGGGTGCGGGAGAAAGGTGAGCAGTACTTC; cdr3_aa: CASSARVREKGEQYF
clone_size: .; j_call: TRBJ1-1; v_call: TRBV18; d_call: .; cdr3_nt: TGTGCCAGCTCACCATCGTGGGTACGAGGCACTGAAGCTTTCTTT; cdr3_aa: CASSPSWVRGTEAFF
clone_size: .; j_call: TRBJ1-2; v_call: TRBV3-1/TRBV3-2; d_call: .; cdr3_nt: TGTGCCAGCAGCCCCCAGGGTTCGAACTATGGCTACACCTTC; cdr3_aa: CASSPQGSNYGYTF
clone_size: few; j_call: TRBJ1-2; v_call: TRBV5-1; d_call: TRBD1; cdr3_nt: TGCGCCAGCAGCGCAGCAGGGACAGGGTCTGGCTACACCTTC; cdr3_aa: CASSAAGTGSGYTF
clone_size: .; j_call: TRBJ2-2; v_call: TRBV6-5; d_call: .; cdr3_nt: TGTGCCAGCAGTTACATTCGACAGCTGAACACCGGGGAGCTGTTTTTT; cdr3_aa: CASSYIRQLNTGELFF
clone_size: once; j_call: TRBJ1-4; v_call: TRBV5-7; d_call: .; cdr3_nt: TGTGCCAGCAGCTTGGAGAGGGAGGGGAATGAAAAACTGTTTTTT; cdr3_aa: CASSLEREGNEKLFF
clone_size: .; j_call: TRBJ1-5; v_call: TRBV19; d_call: .; cdr3_nt: TGTGCCAGTAGTATCAGGGGAAGTGGCAATCAGCCCCAGCATTTT; cdr3_aa: CASSIRGSGNQPQHF
clone_size: .; j_call: TRBJ2-7; v_call: TRBV24-1; d_call: .; cdr3_nt: TGTGCCACCAGTGATCTAATACAGGGCTTCCTGCCCTACGAGCAGTACTTC; cdr3_aa: CATSDLIQGFLPYEQYF